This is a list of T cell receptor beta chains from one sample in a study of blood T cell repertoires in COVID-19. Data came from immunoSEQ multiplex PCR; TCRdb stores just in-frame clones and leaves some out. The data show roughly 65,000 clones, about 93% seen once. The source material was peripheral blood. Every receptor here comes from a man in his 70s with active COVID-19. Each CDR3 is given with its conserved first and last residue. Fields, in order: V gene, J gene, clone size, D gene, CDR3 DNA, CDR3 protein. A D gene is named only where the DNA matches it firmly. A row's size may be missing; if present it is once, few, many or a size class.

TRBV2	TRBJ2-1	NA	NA	TGTGCCAGCAGTGTCCAGAATGAGCAGTTCTTC	CASSVQNEQFF
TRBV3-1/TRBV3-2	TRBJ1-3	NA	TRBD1	TGTGCCAGCAGCCCGGAGATGGGGGGACAGGGCTCTGGAAACACCATATATTTT	CASSPEMGGQGSGNTIYF
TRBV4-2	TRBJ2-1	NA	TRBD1	TGTGCCAGCAGCCTTCGACAGGGTCAGGATGAGCAGTTCTTC	CASSLRQGQDEQFF
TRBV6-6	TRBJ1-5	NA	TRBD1	TGTGCCAGCAGGGAGACAGGGGGCTTCAATCAGCCCCAGCATTTT	CASRETGGFNQPQHF
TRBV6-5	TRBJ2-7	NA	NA	TGTGCCAGCAGTTATTCGGCAGGGACCTACGAGCAGTACTTC	CASSYSAGTYEQYF
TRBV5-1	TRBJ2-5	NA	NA	TGCGCCAGCAGCTTTGGACACAAAGAGACCCAGTACTTC	CASSFGHKETQYF
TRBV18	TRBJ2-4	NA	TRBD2	TGTGCCAGCTCACCACCCGGGAGGACAAAAAACATTCAGTACTTC	CASSPPGRTKNIQYF
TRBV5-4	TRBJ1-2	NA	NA	TGTGCCAGCAGCTATCCGGGACTCCAAATGGACGATGGCTACACCTTC	CASSYPGLQMDDGYTF
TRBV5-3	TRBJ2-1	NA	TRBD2	TGTGCCAGAAGCTGCCAGCTAGCGGGGGATTTCAATGAGCAGTTCTTC	CARSCQLAGDFNEQFF
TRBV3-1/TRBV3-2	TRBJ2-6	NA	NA	TGTGCCAGCAGCCAGGGACTCGACTCGGGTGGGGCCAACGTCCTGACTTTC	CASSQGLDSGGANVLTF
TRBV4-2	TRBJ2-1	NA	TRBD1	TGTGCCAGCAGCCTTCAATGGACAGGCCCGTACAATGAGCAGTTCTTC	CASSLQWTGPYNEQFF
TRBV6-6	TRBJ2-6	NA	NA	TGTGCCAGCAGTTACGGACAAGCTGGGGCCAACGTCCTGACTTTC	CASSYGQAGANVLTF
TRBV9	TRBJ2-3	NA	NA	TGTGCCAGCAGCGTAGTACCGGCGGGCGCAGATACGCAGTATTTT	CASSVVPAGADTQYF
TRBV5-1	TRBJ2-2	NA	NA	TGCGCCAGCAGCCTGGCTCCCTACAACACCGGGGAGCTGTTTTTT	CASSLAPYNTGELFF
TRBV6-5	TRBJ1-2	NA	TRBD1	TGTGCCAGCAGTTTCTCGACAGGGAATAAGGGCTATGGCTACACCTTC	CASSFSTGNKGYGYTF
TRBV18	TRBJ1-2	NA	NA	TGTGCCAGCTCACCACCCGGGGGCTATGGCTACACCTTC	CASSPPGGYGYTF
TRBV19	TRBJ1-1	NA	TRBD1	TGTGCCAGTAGAGGGGACAGAGTCGGTGGGGACACTGAAGCTTTCTTT	CASRGDRVGGDTEAFF
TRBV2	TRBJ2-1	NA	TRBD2	TGTGCCAGCAGTGTAATAGCGGGGGACCAGCAGTTCTTC	CASSVIAGDQQFF
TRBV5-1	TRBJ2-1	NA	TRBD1	TGCGCCAGCACCTGGGGGACAGGGTCCTACAATGAGCAGTTCTTC	CASTWGTGSYNEQFF
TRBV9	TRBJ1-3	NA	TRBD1	TGTGCCAGCAGCGTAGCCAGGGGGGTTGGAAACACCATATATTTT	CASSVARGVGNTIYF
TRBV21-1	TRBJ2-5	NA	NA	TGTGCCAGCAGCTCCCGGACTAGAGAGCAAGAGACCCAGTACTTC	CASSSRTREQETQYF
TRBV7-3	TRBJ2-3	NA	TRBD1	TGTGCCAGCAGCCCGAAGGGACAGGGTTCAGATACGCAGTATTTT	CASSPKGQGSDTQYF
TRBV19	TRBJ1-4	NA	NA	TGTGCCAGTAGCTTATTTGCAACTAATGAAAAACTGTTTTTT	CASSLFATNEKLFF
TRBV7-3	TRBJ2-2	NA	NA	TGTGCCAGCAGCCCGATGGGGGGTCGGACCGGGGAGCTGTTTTTT	CASSPMGGRTGELFF
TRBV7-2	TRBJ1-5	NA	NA	TGTGCCAGCAGCTCCCGAGGGGGGGAATCTAGCAATCAGCCCCAGCATTTT	CASSSRGGESSNQPQHF
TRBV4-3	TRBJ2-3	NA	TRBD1	TGCGCCAGCAGCCTTCAAGGGGGCCCAGATACGCAGTATTTT	CASSLQGGPDTQYF
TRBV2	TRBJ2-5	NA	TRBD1	TGTGCCAGCAAGAAAGGGGACAGGGAGAAAGAGACCCAGTACTTC	CASKKGDREKETQYF
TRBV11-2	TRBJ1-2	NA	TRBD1	TGTGCCAGCAGCTTACTACCTCCGGGACAGGGAACGAATAACTATGGCTACACCTTC	CASSLLPPGQGTNNYGYTF
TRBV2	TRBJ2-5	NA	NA	TGTGCCAGCAGTGAGGGCAGGGGCGGCGAGACCCAGTACTTC	CASSEGRGGETQYF
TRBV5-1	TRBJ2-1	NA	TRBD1	TGCGCCAGCAGCTTAGTCGTGGGGGGACAGGGATTGAACAATGAGCAGTTCTTC	CASSLVVGGQGLNNEQFF
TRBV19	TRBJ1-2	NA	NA	TGTGCCAGTAGCCACCCGGGGGGGGTTCCGGTTGGCTACACCTTC	CASSHPGGVPVGYTF
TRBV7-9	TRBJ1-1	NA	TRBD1	TGTGCCAGCAGCCGACAGGGGAGGAACACTGAAGCTTTCTTT	CASSRQGRNTEAFF
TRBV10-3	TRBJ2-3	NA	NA	TGTGCCATCAGTATCCGGGACTGGGACACAGATACGCAGTATTTT	CAISIRDWDTDTQYF
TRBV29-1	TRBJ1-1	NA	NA	TGCAGCGTTAAACACGACAGTACAACTGAAGCTTTCTTT	CSVKHDSTTEAFF
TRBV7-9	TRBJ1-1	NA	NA	TGTGCCAGCAGCCCCGTTTCCAGGTTTGAAGCTTTCTTT	CASSPVSRFEAFF
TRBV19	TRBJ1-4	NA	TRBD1	TGTGCCAGTCGATGGGGACAGGGGGAGACTAATGAAAAACTGTTTTTT	CASRWGQGETNEKLFF
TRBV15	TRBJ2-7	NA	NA	TGTGCCACCAGCAGAGATAATAGGGGCCTCCCCTACGAGCAGTACTTC	CATSRDNRGLPYEQYF
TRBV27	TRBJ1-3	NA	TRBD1	TGTGCCAGCAGTTTATCGGGGACAGGCCGAAACACCATATATTTT	CASSLSGTGRNTIYF
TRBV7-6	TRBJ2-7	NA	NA	TGTGCCAGCAGCTTAGGGGATAGCGTTCCCTACGAGCAGTACTTC	CASSLGDSVPYEQYF
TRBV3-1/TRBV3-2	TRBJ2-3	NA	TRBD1	TGTGCCAGCAGCCAGACAGGGAAGGCGCAGTATTTT	CASSQTGKAQYF
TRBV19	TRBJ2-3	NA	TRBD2	TGTGCCAGTAGTATGGGTCGGACGGGGGGGATCACAGATACGCAGTATTTT	CASSMGRTGGITDTQYF
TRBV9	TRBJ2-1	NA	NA	TGTGCCAGCAGCGCCACAGGGAGGGGGAACAATGAGCAGTTCTTC	CASSATGRGNNEQFF
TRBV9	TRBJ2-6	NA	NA	TGTGCCAGCAGCCTTCGGGGTGGTGGGGCCAACGTCCTGACTTTC	CASSLRGGGANVLTF
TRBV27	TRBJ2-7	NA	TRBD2	TGTGCCAGCAGTTCCGGGACTACTCTCTCCTACGAGCAGTACTTC	CASSSGTTLSYEQYF
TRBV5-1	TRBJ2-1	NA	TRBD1	TGCGCCAGCAGCTCAGGACAGGACTTAAGGTTCTTC	CASSSGQDLRFF
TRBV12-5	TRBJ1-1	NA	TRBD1	TGTGCTAGTGGTTTGGATGCGACAGGGGTTACTGAAGCTTTCTTT	CASGLDATGVTEAFF
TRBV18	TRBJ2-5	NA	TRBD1	TGTGCCAGCTCACCGGGACAGGGAGAGACCCAGTACTTC	CASSPGQGETQYF
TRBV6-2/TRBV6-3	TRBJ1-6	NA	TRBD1	TGTGCCAGCAGTTACGTACAGGGGAACTCACCCCTCCACTTT	CASSYVQGNSPLHF
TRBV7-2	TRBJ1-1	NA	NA	TGTGCCAGCAGCCCACGCAGGGCTAACACTGAAGCTTTCTTT	CASSPRRANTEAFF
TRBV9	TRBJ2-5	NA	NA	TGTGCCAGCAGCACCCACGGCAGGGAAGAGGAGACCCAGTACTTC	CASSTHGREEETQYF
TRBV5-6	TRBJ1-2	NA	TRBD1	TGTGCCAGCAGCCCGACCTACGGGACAGCATATGGCTACACCTTC	CASSPTYGTAYGYTF
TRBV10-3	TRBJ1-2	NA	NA	TGTGCCATCACCGGGGTCGGCGACTATGGCTACACCTTC	CAITGVGDYGYTF
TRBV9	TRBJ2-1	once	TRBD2	TGTGCCAGCAGCGCCATGGGGACGGGGGGATACAATGAGCAGTTCTTC	CASSAMGTGGYNEQFF
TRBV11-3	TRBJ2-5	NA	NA	TGTGCCAGCAGCTTAGTTCTTGAGACCCAGTACTTC	CASSLVLETQYF